Many counts were recorded for the clone carrying this T cell receptor (beta chain). This record comes from a study of low-dose radiotherapy and immunotherapy resistance in tumors. Overall study: The fractionation for Cohort 1 was 0.5 Gy per fraction every 2 weeks, totaling 6.5 Gy. A dose of 1 Gy per fraction every two weeks went to Cohort 2, totaling 13 Gy over 26 weeks.

CDR3 length: 16 residues. Germline lookup yields CDR1 MGHRA and CDR2 YSYEKL. Trimming shortened V by 5 bases and J by 0 bases, and 14 bases separated the two germline ends. Alpha and beta chains were covered, as first-strand cDNA relied on TRAV- and TRBV-specific primers. The authors amplified TCRs for 20 PCR cycles with a constant-region primer and a V-primer adapter. TCRdb redid the calling of the reads with MiXCR, one entry per CDR3 protein. The repertoire holds some 38,000 distinct CDR3 sequences, about a fifth seen once, with approximately 9% in the top ten. The time point was: after trial treatment. Noted treatment: LDRT plus nivolumab, ipilimumab, low-dose cyclophosphamide and aspirin (RACIN trial).

The receptor comes from a female donor with ovarian cancer. V is TRBV4-1 and J is TRBJ2-1, with D uncertain. Source: PBMCs, taken after low-dose radiotherapy plus immunotherapy. DNA for the CDR3: TGCGCCAGCAGCGAAGTTGACATGATCTCCTACAATGAGCAGTTCTTC. Translation gives CASSEVDMISYNEQFF.